The 3 T cell receptor beta chains presented below share a single source sample, sequenced in a study of beta chain features in type 1 diabetes. Every isolated RNA sample was fully reverse transcribed, so sequencing captured expressed TCRB transcripts. The method was immunoSEQ multiplex PCR; TCRdb's version includes in-frame clones alone and lacks a portion of them. The sample yields 200,000 to 300,000 clones, roughly an eighth seen once. The sequenced sample consisted of naive CD4+ T cells from blood. All receptors derive from a woman in her thirties or forties in good health.

There are many counts of this clone. The genes are TRBV29-1 and TRBJ1-1; D is unclear. Germline CDR1 reads SQVTM; CDR2 reads ANQGSEA. The CDR3 length is 10 residues. The V gene lost 5 bases and the J gene lost 2 bases, with 3 bases spanning the gap. In nucleotides, the CDR3 is TGCAGCGTTCTTAACACTGAAGCTTTCTTT. Its protein product is CSVLNTEAFF.

This rearrangement joins TRBV27 to TRBJ2-3, with TRBD1 identical over 7 bases. The J segment lost 2 bases and the V segment lost 6 bases, leaving 8 bases of the junction unmatched. The CDR3 runs 15 residues. Germline V gene sequence: CDR1 MNHEY, CDR2 SMNVEV (reference sequence). The CDR3 DNA reads TGTGCCAGCAGCCCCGACAGGGCAATCACAGATACGCAGTATTTT. This translates into CASSPDRAITDTQYF.

V and J are TRBV18 and TRBJ2-7, with 11 bases matching TRBD1. Germline V gene data show CDR1 as KGHSH and CDR2 as LQKENI. This CDR3 comprises 16 residues. Germline trimming cut 6 bases from V and 6 bases from J; bases unmatched to any gene: 13. CDR3 residues: CASSPLPGQGGLEQYF. The CDR3, as DNA: TGTGCCAGCTCCCCGCTCCCGGGACAGGGGGGACTCGAGCAGTACTTC.